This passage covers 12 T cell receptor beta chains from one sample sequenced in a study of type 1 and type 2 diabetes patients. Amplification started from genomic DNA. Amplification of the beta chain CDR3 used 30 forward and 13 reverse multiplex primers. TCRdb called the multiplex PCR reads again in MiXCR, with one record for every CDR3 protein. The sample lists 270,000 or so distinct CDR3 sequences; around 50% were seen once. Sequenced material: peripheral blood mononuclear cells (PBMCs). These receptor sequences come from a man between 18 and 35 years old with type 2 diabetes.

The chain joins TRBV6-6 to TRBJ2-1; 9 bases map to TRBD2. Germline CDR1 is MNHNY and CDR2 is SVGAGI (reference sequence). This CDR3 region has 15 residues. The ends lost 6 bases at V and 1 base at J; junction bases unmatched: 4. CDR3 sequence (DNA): TGTGCCAGCAGGGCTAGCGGGACGTCCTACAATGAGCAGTTCTTC. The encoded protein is CASRASGTSYNEQFF.

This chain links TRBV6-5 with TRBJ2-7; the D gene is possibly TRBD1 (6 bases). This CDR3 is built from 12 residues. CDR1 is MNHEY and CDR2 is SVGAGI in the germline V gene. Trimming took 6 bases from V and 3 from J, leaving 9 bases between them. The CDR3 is CASSSRGYEQYF. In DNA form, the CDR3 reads TGTGCCAGCAGCTCCAGGGGCTACGAGCAGTACTTC.

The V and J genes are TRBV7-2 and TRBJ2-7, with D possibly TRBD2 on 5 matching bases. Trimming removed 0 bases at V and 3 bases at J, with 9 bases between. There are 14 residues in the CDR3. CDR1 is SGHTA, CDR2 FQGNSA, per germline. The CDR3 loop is CASSLAWENYEQYF. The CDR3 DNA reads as TGTGCCAGCAGCTTAGCATGGGAGAACTACGAGCAGTACTTC.

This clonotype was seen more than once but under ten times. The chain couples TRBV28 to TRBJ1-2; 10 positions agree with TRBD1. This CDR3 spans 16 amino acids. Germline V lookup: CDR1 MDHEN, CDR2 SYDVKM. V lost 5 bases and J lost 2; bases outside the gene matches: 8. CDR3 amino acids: CASSITRQGANYGYTF. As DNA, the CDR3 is TGTGCCAGCAGTATAACGCGACAGGGGGCCAACTATGGCTACACCTTC.

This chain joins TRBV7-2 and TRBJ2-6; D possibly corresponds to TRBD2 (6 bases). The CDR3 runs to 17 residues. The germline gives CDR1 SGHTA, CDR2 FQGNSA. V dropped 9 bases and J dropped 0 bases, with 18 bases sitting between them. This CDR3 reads CASRRDRQFSGANVLTF. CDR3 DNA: TGTGCCAGTAGGCGGGACCGTCAATTCTCTGGGGCCAACGTCCTGACTTTC.

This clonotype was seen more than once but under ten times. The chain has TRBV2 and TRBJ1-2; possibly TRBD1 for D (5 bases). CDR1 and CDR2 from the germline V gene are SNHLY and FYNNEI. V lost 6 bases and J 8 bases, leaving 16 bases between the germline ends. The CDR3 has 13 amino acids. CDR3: CASSLRGARGYTF. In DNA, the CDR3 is TGTGCCAGCAGCCTTAGAGGGGCGAGGGGCTACACCTTC.

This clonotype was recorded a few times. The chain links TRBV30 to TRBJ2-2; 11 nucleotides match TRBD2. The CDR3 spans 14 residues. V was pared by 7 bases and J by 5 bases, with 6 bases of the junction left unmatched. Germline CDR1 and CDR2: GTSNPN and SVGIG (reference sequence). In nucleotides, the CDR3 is TGTGCCTTGACTAGCGGGACGTGGACCGGGGAGCTGTTTTTT. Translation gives CALTSGTWTGELFF.

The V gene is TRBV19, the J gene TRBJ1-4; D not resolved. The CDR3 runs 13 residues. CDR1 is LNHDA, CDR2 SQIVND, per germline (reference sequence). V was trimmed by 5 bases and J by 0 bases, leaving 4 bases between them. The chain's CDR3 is CASSDTTNEKLFF. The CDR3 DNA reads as TGTGCCAGTAGTGATACAACTAATGAAAAACTGTTTTTT.

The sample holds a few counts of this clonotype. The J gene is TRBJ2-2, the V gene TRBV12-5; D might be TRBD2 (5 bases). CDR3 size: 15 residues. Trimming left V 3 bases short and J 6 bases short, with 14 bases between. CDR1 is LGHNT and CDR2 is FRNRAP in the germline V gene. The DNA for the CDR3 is TGTGCTAGTGGTTTCCAAGAGGGAATCTCCGGGGAGCTGTTTTTT. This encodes CASGFQEGISGELFF.

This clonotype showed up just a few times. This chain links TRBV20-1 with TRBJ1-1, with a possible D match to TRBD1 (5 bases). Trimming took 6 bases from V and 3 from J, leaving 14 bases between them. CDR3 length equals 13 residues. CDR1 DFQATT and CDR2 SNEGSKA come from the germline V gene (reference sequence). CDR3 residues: CSAPTVGDTEAFF. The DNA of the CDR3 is TGCAGTGCCCCTACGGTGGGGGACACTGAAGCTTTCTTT.

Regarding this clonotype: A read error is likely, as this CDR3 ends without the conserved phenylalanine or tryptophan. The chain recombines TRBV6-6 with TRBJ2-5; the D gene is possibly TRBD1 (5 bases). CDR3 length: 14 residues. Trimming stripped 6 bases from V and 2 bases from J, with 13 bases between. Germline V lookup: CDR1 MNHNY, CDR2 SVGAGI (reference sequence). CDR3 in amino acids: CASRARDRQETQYL. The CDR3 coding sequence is TGTGCCAGCAGGGCCCGAGACAGACAAGAGACCCAGTACCTC.

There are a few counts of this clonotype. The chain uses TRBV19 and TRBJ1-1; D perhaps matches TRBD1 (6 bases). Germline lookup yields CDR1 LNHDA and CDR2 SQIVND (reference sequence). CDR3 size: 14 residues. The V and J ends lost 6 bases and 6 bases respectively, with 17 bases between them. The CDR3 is CASSAGGAVAEAFF. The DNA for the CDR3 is TGTGCCAGTAGCGCGGGGGGCGCGGTGGCTGAAGCTTTCTTT.